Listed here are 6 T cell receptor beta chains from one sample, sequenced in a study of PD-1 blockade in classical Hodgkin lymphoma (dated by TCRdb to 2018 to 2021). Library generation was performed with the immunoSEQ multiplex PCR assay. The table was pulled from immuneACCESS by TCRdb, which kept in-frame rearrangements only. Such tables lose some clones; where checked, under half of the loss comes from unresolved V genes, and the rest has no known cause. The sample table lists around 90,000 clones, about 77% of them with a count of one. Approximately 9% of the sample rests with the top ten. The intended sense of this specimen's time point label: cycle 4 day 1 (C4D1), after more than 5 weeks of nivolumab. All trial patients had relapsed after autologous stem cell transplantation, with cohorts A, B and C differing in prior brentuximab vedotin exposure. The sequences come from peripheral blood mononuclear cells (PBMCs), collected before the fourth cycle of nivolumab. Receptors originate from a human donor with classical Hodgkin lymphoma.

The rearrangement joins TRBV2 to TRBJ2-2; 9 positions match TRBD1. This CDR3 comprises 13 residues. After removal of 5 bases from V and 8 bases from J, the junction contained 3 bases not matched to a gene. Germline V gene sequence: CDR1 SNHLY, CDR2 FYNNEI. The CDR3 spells CASSRTGAGELFF. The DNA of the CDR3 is TGTGCCAGCAGTCGGACAGGGGCTGGGGAGCTGTTTTTT.

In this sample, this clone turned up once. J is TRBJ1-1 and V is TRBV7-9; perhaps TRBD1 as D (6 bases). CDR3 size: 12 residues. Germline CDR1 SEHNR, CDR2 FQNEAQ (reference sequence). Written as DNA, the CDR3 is TGTGCTACGGGGGGCGCGGGCACTGAAGCTTTCTTT. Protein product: CATGGAGTEAFF.

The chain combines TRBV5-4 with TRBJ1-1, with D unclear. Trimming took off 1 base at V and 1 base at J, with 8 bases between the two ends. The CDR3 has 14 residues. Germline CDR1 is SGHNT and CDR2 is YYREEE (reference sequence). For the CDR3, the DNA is TGTGCCAGCAGCTTGCAAAGAAAGAACACTGAAGCTTTCTTT. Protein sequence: CASSLQRKNTEAFF.

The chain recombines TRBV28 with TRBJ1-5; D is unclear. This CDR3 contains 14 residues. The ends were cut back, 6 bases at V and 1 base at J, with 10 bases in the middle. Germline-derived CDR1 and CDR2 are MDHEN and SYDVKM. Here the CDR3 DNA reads TGTGCCAGCAGCCGGGGTGAAAGCAATCAGCCCCAGCATTTT. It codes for CASSRGESNQPQHF.

This chain's CDR3 is CASSLEFLSYEQYF. The CDR3 bases are TGTGCCAGCAGTTTGGAGTTCCTATCGTACGAGCAGTACTTC. The chain recombines TRBV28 with TRBJ2-7; no reliable D call. Trimming removed 3 bases at V and 4 bases at J, with 13 bases between. This CDR3 comprises 14 residues. Germline-derived CDR1 and CDR2 are MDHEN and SYDVKM.

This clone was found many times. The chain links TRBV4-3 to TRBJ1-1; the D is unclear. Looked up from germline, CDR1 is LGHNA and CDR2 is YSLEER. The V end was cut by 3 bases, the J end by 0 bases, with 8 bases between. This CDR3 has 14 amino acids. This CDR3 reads CASSHPGMNTEAFF. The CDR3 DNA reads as TGCGCCAGCAGCCATCCAGGAATGAACACTGAAGCTTTCTTT.